Below, one TCR beta chain is given with its context. A junction end diverges from the germline sequence, so it may reflect a read error. The sample comes from a study of preoperative IRX-2 immunotherapy in early breast cancer. Germline CDR1 is LNHNV and CDR2 is YYDKDF (reference sequence). This CDR3 spans 14 amino acids. Treatment defined: preoperative locoregional IRX-2 cytokine immunotherapy. Preoperative locoregional IRX-2 cytokine immunotherapy was tested in the phase Ib source study. Repertoires were generated with immunoSEQ multiplex PCR, while TCRdb's copy carries only in-frame clones and drops some. The data show around 88,000 clones, with around 86% seen just once and approximately 2% held by the top ten.

The sample here was tumor tissue, taken after IRX-2 immunotherapy. The rearrangement links TRBV15 to TRBJ1-1; D gene unclear. This receptor was taken from a human donor with breast cancer. Here the CDR3 reads CATSREWGHTEAFF. CDR3 coding DNA: TGTGCCACTAGCAGAGAGTGGGGTCACACTGAAGCTTTCTTT.